These 16 T cell receptor beta chains share one sample of origin, sequenced in a study of blood T cell repertoires in COVID-19. Assay used: immunoSEQ multiplex PCR; TCRdb lists only in-frame clones, some missing. The sample records 55,000 to 65,000 clones, 75% to 95% being singletons. Sequenced: peripheral blood. The receptor set was obtained from a man aged 60 to 75 with acute or convalescent COVID-19.

This chain joins TRBV11-1 and TRBJ2-1; TRBD1 matches at 11 bases. V shed 3 bases and J 6 bases; nucleotides not matched to a gene: 4. CDR1 and CDR2 (germline): SGHAT, FQDESV (reference sequence). CDR3 length: 15 residues. The CDR3 sequence is CASSLGQGGRNEQFF. CDR3 in DNA: TGTGCCAGCAGCTTGGGACAGGGGGGGCGCAATGAGCAGTTCTTC.

The chain carries TRBV4-1 and TRBJ2-7, with 10 bases identical to TRBD1. V trimming: 3 bases; J trimming: 4 bases; junction bases outside the gene matches: 3. CDR3 length: 14 residues. CDR1 and CDR2 (germline): MGHRA, YSYEKL. The CDR3 region has the DNA TGCGCCAGCAGCCACCCGGGACAGGGGTACGAGCAGTACTTC. It yields the protein CASSHPGQGYEQYF.

The rearrangement links TRBV7-9 to TRBJ2-1; 7 nucleotides match TRBD2. The CDR3 runs to 19 residues. V shed 1 base and J 8 bases; nucleotides not matched to a gene: 20. From germline, CDR1 is SEHNR and CDR2 FQNEAQ (reference sequence). The CDR3 sequence is CASSLGLGGGPLPGDEQFF. The CDR3 bases are TGTGCCAGCAGCTTAGGACTGGGGGGAGGGCCTCTTCCAGGCGATGAGCAGTTCTTC.

As for this clone: The germline gene is not matched at one end of the junction; a read error may be the cause. This chain joins TRBV7-9 and TRBJ2-7, with D possibly being TRBD2 (7 bases). Germline V CDR1 and CDR2: SEHNR, FQNEAQ (reference sequence). The CDR3 sequence is 13 residues long. The CDR3 reads CASRFAGAYEQYF. Written as DNA, the CDR3 is TGTGCCAGCCGCTTTGCGGGGGCTTACGAGCAGTACTTC. The entire variable domain, with the rest obtained from reference TRBV7-9 and TRBJ2-7, is as follows: DTGVSQNPRHKITKRGQNVTFRCDPISEHNRLYWYRQTLGQGPEFLTYFQNEAQLEKSRLLSDRFSAERPKGSFSTLEIQRTEQGDSAMYLCASRFAGAYEQYFGPGTRLTVT.

The chain couples TRBV9 to TRBJ1-5; TRBD1 aligns across 10 bases. J was trimmed by 2 bases and V by 1 base; bases with no gene match: 15. CDR3 length: 20 amino acids. The V gene's germline CDR1 is SGDLS and CDR2 YYNGEE. This CDR3 reads CASSVTRDRGHISGNQPQHF. In nucleotides, the CDR3 is TGTGCCAGCAGCGTAACCCGGGACAGGGGTCATATTAGTGGCAATCAGCCCCAGCATTTT.

The chain combines TRBV28 with TRBJ1-4; no reliable D call. V gave up 2 bases and J gave up 8 bases, with 9 bases separating them. Germline CDR1 is MDHEN and CDR2 is SYDVKM. The CDR3 covers 13 residues. The chain's CDR3 is CASSLDYREKLFF. CDR3 coding DNA: TGTGCCAGCAGTTTAGACTACAGAGAAAAACTGTTTTTT. Combining the CDR3 with reference TRBV28 and TRBJ1-4 gives the whole variable domain DVKVTQSSRYLVKRTGEKVFLECVQDMDHENMFWYRQDPGLGLRLIYFSYDVKMKEKGDIPEGYSVSREKKERFSLILESASTNQTSMYLCASSLDYREKLFFGSGTQLSVL.

This chain links TRBV11-2 with TRBJ1-1, with TRBD1 identical over 7 bases. The CDR3 spans 13 residues. The ends lost 5 bases at V and 3 bases at J; junction bases unmatched: 3. The germline CDR1 and CDR2 sequences are SGHAT and FQNNGV. CDR3 sequence reads: CASSPDRDTEAFF. CDR3 nucleotide sequence: TGTGCCAGCAGCCCCGACAGGGACACTGAAGCTTTCTTT.

The chain employs TRBV6-2 or TRBV6-3 and TRBJ2-3; D unclear. The CDR3 runs to 16 residues. The germline V gene has CDR1 MNHEY and CDR2 SVGEGT. The V gene lost 6 bases and the J gene lost 2 bases, with 18 bases spanning the gap. CDR3 region: CASSPNTAVNTDTQYF. The DNA for the CDR3 is TGTGCCAGCAGCCCTAATACCGCAGTTAACACAGATACGCAGTATTTT.

The chain recombines TRBV29-1 with TRBJ2-7; 13 nucleotides agree with TRBD2. Germline V lookup: CDR1 SQVTM, CDR2 ANQGSEA. This CDR3 has 17 amino acids. The junction had 17 bases not matched to a gene; V was cut back by 7 bases and J by 5 bases. The CDR3 bases are TGCAGCGCCAGGGCCGGGACTAGCGGGAATTGGATGCACGAGCAGTACTTC. Residues: CSARAGTSGNWMHEQYF.

The rearrangement joins TRBV28 to TRBJ1-4; perhaps TRBD1 as D (5 bases). The CDR3 extends over 17 amino acids. Between the trimmed V and J ends, which lost 8 bases and 0 bases, there was a span of 19 bases. Germline V gene lookup returns CDR1 MDHEN and CDR2 SYDVKM. Here the CDR3 DNA reads TGTGCCAGCGCGTGGGGGGAACGATTCCCAACTAATGAAAAACTGTTTTTT. Its translation is CASAWGERFPTNEKLFF.

The rearrangement joins TRBV28 to TRBJ1-5; D not certain. The CDR3 sequence is 13 residues long. CDR1 is MDHEN, CDR2 SYDVKM, per germline. V was clipped by 7 bases and J by 4 bases, with 11 bases between them. CDR3 in DNA: TGTGCCAGCACCCCTGCTCGGAATCAGCCCCAGCATTTT. This translates into CASTPARNQPQHF.

The chain employs TRBV2 and TRBJ2-2, with no clear D. CDR3 size: 13 residues. CDR1 and CDR2 (germline): SNHLY, FYNNEI. Trimming pared 2 bases from V and 5 bases from J, leaving 6 bases between. CDR3 DNA: TGTGCCAGCAGTGAACAGGCTACCGGGGAGCTGTTTTTT. Translation: CASSEQATGELFF.

The sample holds one count of this clone. This sequence joins TRBV5-6 and TRBJ2-7, with 8 bases that match TRBD2. CDR1 SGHDT and CDR2 YYEEEE come from the germline V gene. The CDR3 extends over 14 amino acids. V gave up 3 bases and J gave up 3 bases; unmatched junction bases: 5. CDR3 loop: CASSSPSGSYEQYF. As DNA, the CDR3 is TGTGCCAGCAGCTCCCCAAGCGGGAGCTACGAGCAGTACTTC.

The chain is built from TRBV12-3 or TRBV12-4 and TRBJ2-1; D unresolved. This CDR3 has 12 residues. Trimming took off 4 bases at V and 7 bases at J, with 8 bases between the two ends. As DNA, the CDR3 is TGTGCCAGCAGTTCCCCAGGTAATGAGCAGTTCTTC. Encoded protein: CASSSPGNEQFF.

The chain employs TRBV24-1 and TRBJ2-1; TRBD2 matches at 8 bases. Germline values: CDR1 KGHDR, CDR2 SFDVKD. The CDR3 length is 14 residues. V was pared by 6 bases and J by 6 bases, with 6 bases of the junction left unmatched. CDR3 nucleotides: TGTGCCACCAGTCGGGAGGGTGTAACCAATGAGCAGTTCTTC. Its translation: CATSREGVTNEQFF.

This sequence joins TRBV2 and TRBJ1-5, with D perhaps TRBD1 (5 bases). The CDR3 runs to 15 residues. Trimming took 2 bases from V and 2 from J, leaving 10 bases between them. Germline V gene data show CDR1 as SNHLY and CDR2 as FYNNEI. CDR3 nucleotides: TGTGCCAGCAGTGAAACCCCGACAGGCAATCAGCCCCAGCATTTT. This sequence encodes CASSETPTGNQPQHF.